Shown below are 27 T cell receptor beta chains from a single sample sequenced in a study of shared T cell receptors in the human thymus. Sequencing used immunoSEQ multiplex PCR; TCRdb keeps in-frame clones, though not all of them. The table has about 380,000 clones, 95% seen once; the top ten hold roughly 0.02%. The specimen was thymocytes. The receptor source for this set is a human donor.

Written as DNA, the CDR3 is TGTGCCAGCAGCTTCTGGCCGTCATATGAGAGCACAGATACGCAGTATTTT. This codes for CASSFWPSYESTDTQYF. The chain uses TRBV11-2 and TRBJ2-3; no clear D. Germline lookup yields CDR1 SGHAT and CDR2 FQNNGV. V was clipped by 3 bases and J by 0 bases, with 16 bases between them. CDR3 length: 17 amino acids.

This sequence joins TRBV28 and TRBJ1-2; TRBD1 might be the D (5 bases). This CDR3 contains 13 residues. Trimming pared 7 bases from V and 5 bases from J, leaving 14 bases between. The germline gives CDR1 MDHEN, CDR2 SYDVKM. The DNA for the CDR3 is TGTGCCAGCACTAGAATAGAGGGGTATGGCTACACCTTC. It is translated as CASTRIEGYGYTF.

The chain is built from TRBV5-1 and TRBJ1-5, with TRBD1 as a possible D gene (6 bases). CDR1 and CDR2 (germline): SGHRS, YFSETQ. V was shortened by 0 bases and J by 2 bases, with 18 bases between the two germline ends. CDR3 length equals 18 residues. The CDR3 protein is CASSLAPGRGVGNQPQHF. In nucleotides, the CDR3 is TGCGCCAGCAGCTTGGCCCCTGGCAGGGGAGTGGGCAATCAGCCCCAGCATTTT.

The chain carries TRBV6-1 and TRBJ2-5; D ambiguous. The V end lost 4 bases, the J end lost 4 bases, and 10 bases lay between the germline ends. CDR1 is MNHNS and CDR2 is SASEGT in the germline V gene. The CDR3 is made up of 13 amino acids. Here the CDR3 DNA reads TGTGCCAGCAGTGGCAGGTGCAGAGAGACCCAGTACTTC. Translation gives CASSGRCRETQYF.

This clone was picked up one time. The J gene is TRBJ1-4, the V gene TRBV6-5; D may be TRBD1 (5 bases). There are 16 residues in the CDR3. The V end was cut by 2 bases, the J end by 3 bases, with 13 bases between. The germline gives CDR1 MNHEY, CDR2 SVGAGI. The CDR3 protein is CASSYQSDTSNEKLFF. CDR3 nucleotide sequence: TGTGCCAGCAGTTACCAATCGGACACCTCTAATGAAAAACTGTTTTTT.

The chain recombines TRBV27 with TRBJ2-1; 8 bases agree with TRBD1. The CDR3 loop spans 14 amino acids. Unmatched junction bases numbered 5, after V lost 5 bases and J lost 5 bases. Germline loops: CDR1 MNHEY, CDR2 SMNVEV (reference sequence). CDR3 DNA: TGTGCCAGCAGTCAATACAGGGGGAACAATGAGCAGTTCTTC. Translation gives CASSQYRGNNEQFF.

The gene calls are TRBV11-2 and TRBJ1-1; D unclear. The V gene lost 3 bases and the J gene lost 3 bases, with 11 bases spanning the gap. CDR1 SGHAT and CDR2 FQNNGV come from the germline V gene. There are 14 residues in the CDR3. CDR3 sequence reads: CASSFAAEDTEAFF. The DNA for the CDR3 is TGTGCCAGCAGCTTCGCGGCCGAGGACACTGAAGCTTTCTTT.

The rearrangement uses TRBV10-3 and TRBJ2-3, with 10 bases matching TRBD2. V shed 3 bases and J 6 bases; nucleotides not matched to a gene: 12. This CDR3 has 17 residues. Germline V CDR1 and CDR2: ENHRY, SYGVKD. The CDR3 region has the DNA TGTGCCATCAGTGAATGGGAGGGACTAGCGAGGGGGGATACGCAGTATTTT. Its protein is CAISEWEGLARGDTQYF.

The rearrangement uses TRBV5-8 and TRBJ2-7; D gene uncertain. The CDR3 contains 15 residues. V was clipped by 4 bases and J by 2 bases, with 16 bases between them. Germline V CDR1 and CDR2: SGHTS, YDEGEE. DNA for the CDR3: TGTGCCAGCAGCCAGTCAGGTGAAGGCCCCTACGAGCAGTACTTC. This translates into CASSQSGEGPYEQYF.

The chain uses TRBV7-9 and TRBJ2-7, with D possibly being TRBD2 (7 bases). The CDR3 has 13 residues. Germline V gives CDR1 SEHNR, CDR2 FQNEAQ (reference sequence). Trimming took off 5 bases at V and 5 bases at J, with 13 bases between the two ends. This chain's CDR3 is CASSVRGGHEQYF. DNA of the CDR3: TGTGCCAGCAGCGTGAGGGGGGGCCACGAGCAGTACTTC.

The chain combines TRBV10-2 with TRBJ1-1, with 8 positions matching TRBD1. This CDR3 is 15 amino acids long. After removal of 6 bases from V and 5 bases from J, the junction contained 11 bases not matched to a gene. Per germline, CDR1 WSHSY and CDR2 SAAADI. The CDR3 DNA sequence: TGCGCCAGCAGGCCTACCCAGGGGGCGGGAACTGAAGCTTTCTTT. Translating gives CASRPTQGAGTEAFF.

V gene TRBV27 combines with J gene TRBJ2-7; no clear D gene. Germline V lookup: CDR1 MNHEY, CDR2 SMNVEV (reference sequence). CDR3 length: 15 residues. The ends were cut back, 6 bases at V and 1 base at J, with 16 bases in the middle. This CDR3 reads CASSAQRRRSYEQYF. CDR3 DNA sequence: TGTGCCAGCAGCGCACAACGCAGGAGATCCTACGAGCAGTACTTC.

The V and J genes are TRBV7-6 and TRBJ2-5; 7 positions agree with TRBD2. J was trimmed by 5 bases and V by 1 base; bases with no gene match: 13. The CDR3 is 17 residues long. CDR1 SGHVS and CDR2 FNYEAQ come from the germline V gene. DNA for the CDR3: TGTGCCAGCAGCTTAGTCCCCTTGGGGGAGGGCCGCGAGACCCAGTACTTC. It specifies CASSLVPLGEGRETQYF.

This rearrangement joins TRBV28 to TRBJ1-1, with 7 bases matching TRBD1. The CDR3 spans 14 residues. V was clipped by 3 bases and J by 0 bases; unmatched bases: 1. Germline lookup yields CDR1 MDHEN and CDR2 SYDVKM. The CDR3 is CASSLDRLNTEAFF. The CDR3 DNA follows: TGTGCCAGCAGTTTGGACAGGCTGAACACTGAAGCTTTCTTT.

This clone was recorded a few times. The rearrangement links TRBV28 to TRBJ2-1; D assignment may be TRBD1 or TRBD2 (7 bases each). CDR1 MDHEN and CDR2 SYDVKM come from the germline V gene. V lost 0 bases and J lost 6, with 27 bases in between. The CDR3 totals 20 residues. The CDR3 loop is CASSLCGGTAAGQFGNEQFF. CDR3 nucleotide sequence: TGTGCCAGCAGTTTATGCGGGGGGACAGCTGCAGGGCAATTCGGCAATGAGCAGTTCTTC.

The J gene is TRBJ2-1, the V gene TRBV6-4; 8 nucleotides line up with TRBD1. Trimming took 0 bases from V and 4 from J; bases not matched to a gene: 2. The CDR3 is 15 residues long. Germline assignment: CDR1 MRHNA and CDR2 SNTAGT. The CDR3 nucleotides read TGTGCCAGCAGTGACTCGACAGGGGCGTACAATGAGCAGTTCTTC. Amino acids: CASSDSTGAYNEQFF.

The chain uses TRBV7-9 and TRBJ2-5, with 8 positions matching TRBD2. The CDR3 runs 14 residues. V lost 7 bases, J lost 4 bases, and 8 bases stayed unmatched. Germline CDR1 SEHNR, CDR2 FQNEAQ (reference sequence). The DNA for the CDR3 is TGTGCCAGCACCCTCCCGGGAGGGGCAGAGACCCAGTACTTC. Amino acid sequence: CASTLPGGAETQYF.

The chain uses TRBV5-1 and TRBJ2-1; no reliable D call. The CDR3 totals 16 residues. CDR1 is SGHRS, CDR2 YFSETQ, per germline. The ends were cut back, 0 bases at V and 7 bases at J, with 17 bases in the middle. The CDR3 region is CASSLDLPPPRNEQFF. CDR3 nucleotide sequence: TGCGCCAGCAGCTTGGATCTTCCTCCCCCTCGGAATGAGCAGTTCTTC. Complete variable domain (other parts from reference TRBV5-1 and TRBJ2-1): KAGVTQTPRYLIKTRGQQVTLSCSPISGHRSVSWYQQTPGQGLQFLFEYFSETQRNKGNFPGRFSGRQFSNSRSEMNVSTLELGDSALYLCASSLDLPPPRNEQFFGPGTRLTVL.

The rearrangement joins TRBV11-2 to TRBJ1-1; D is possibly TRBD1 (6 bases). Deletions cut 5 bases from V and 1 base from J, with 8 bases between. This CDR3 is built from 13 residues. The germline gives CDR1 SGHAT, CDR2 FQNNGV. CDR3 DNA: TGTGCCAGCAGCCGCAGGGGGAACACTGAAGCTTTCTTT. Translation gives CASSRRGNTEAFF.

The gene calls are TRBV27 and TRBJ2-3; 8 bases fit TRBD2. CDR3 length: 14 residues. Germline V gene data show CDR1 as MNHEY and CDR2 as SMNVEV (reference sequence). Trimming at V came to 7 bases and at J to 4 bases, leaving 7 bases not matched to a gene. The CDR3 nucleotides are TGTGCCAGCAACCCGGGAGGGAGGCCAGATACGCAGTATTTT. Its translation is CASNPGGRPDTQYF.

This rearrangement joins TRBV4-3 to TRBJ2-1; 10 bases match TRBD2. The J segment lost 2 bases and the V segment lost 0 bases, leaving 10 bases of the junction unmatched. The CDR3 has 19 amino acids. CDR1 and CDR2 from the germline V gene are LGHNA and YSLEER. As DNA, the CDR3 is TGCGCCAGCAGCCAAGAATCTCCTAGCGGGAGAACCCCCTACAATGAGCAGTTCTTC. Translated: CASSQESPSGRTPYNEQFF.

The chain combines TRBV28 with TRBJ2-7, with 7 bases lining up with TRBD2. V trimming: 2 bases; J trimming: 7 bases; junction bases outside the gene matches: 8. The CDR3 runs to 14 residues. Germline V gene lookup returns CDR1 MDHEN and CDR2 SYDVKM. The CDR3 nucleotides are TGTGCCAGCAGTTTAGGAGCGGGAAAGATAGAGCAGTACTTC. This sequence encodes CASSLGAGKIEQYF.

The rearrangement links TRBV6-4 to TRBJ2-3; no reliable D call. V was pared by 3 bases and J by 0 bases, with 4 bases between. The CDR3 runs to 13 residues. Germline CDR1 is MRHNA and CDR2 is SNTAGT. CDR3 sequence (DNA): TGTGCCAGCAGTGATACAAGCACAGATACGCAGTATTTT. Translating it yields CASSDTSTDTQYF.

This clone was recorded a few times. The gene calls are TRBV5-3 and TRBJ1-1; D perhaps matches TRBD1 (6 bases). TRBV5-3 is an ORF, and what it does is uncertain. Trimming removed 4 bases from V and 0 bases from J, with 19 bases in between. CDR3 length: 17 residues. The CDR3 reads CARSGGTLGPMNTEAFF. For the CDR3, the DNA is TGTGCCAGAAGCGGAGGGACACTTGGACCTATGAACACTGAAGCTTTCTTT.

The gene calls are TRBV6-1 and TRBJ1-1, with 7 bases that match TRBD1. The CDR3 contains 15 residues. Unmatched junction bases numbered 3, after V lost 1 base and J lost 1 base. Germline CDR1 is MNHNS and CDR2 is SASEGT. The CDR3: CASSEEGGWNTEAFF. In DNA, the CDR3 is TGTGCCAGCAGTGAAGAAGGGGGCTGGAACACTGAAGCTTTCTTT.

The J gene is TRBJ1-1, the V gene TRBV13; D unclear. The CDR3 spans 14 residues. Trimming cost V 1 base and J 1 base, with 7 bases left between them. Germline loops: CDR1 PRHDT, CDR2 FYEKMQ (reference sequence). CDR3 DNA sequence: TGTGCCAGCAGCTTAGAATCTGGGAACACTGAAGCTTTCTTT. Residues: CASSLESGNTEAFF.

This sequence joins TRBV15 and TRBJ2-7, with a possible D match to TRBD1 (6 bases). Germline V gene lookup returns CDR1 LNHNV and CDR2 YYDKDF (reference sequence). CDR3 length: 16 amino acids. V gave up 3 bases and J gave up 2 bases, with 17 bases separating them. The CDR3 region is CATSSLTGLRTYEQYF. CDR3 nucleotide sequence: TGTGCCACCAGCAGTCTAACAGGGTTACGGACCTACGAGCAGTACTTC.